Following are 7 T cell receptor beta chains from one sample sequenced in a study of T cells in Graves' hyperthyroidism and ophthalmopathy. TCR beta CDR3 sequences were amplified from RNA transcripts. With the HTBI primer set, the TCR CDR3 went through a first round of RT-PCR. From the multiplex PCR reads, TCRdb called clonotypes with MiXCR, one entry per CDR3 protein. There are 500,000 to 650,000 distinct CDR3 sequences in the sample; about 45% occur only once, and about 45% lies in the top ten. Source material: peripheral blood or thyroid tissue (not recorded which). The receptors come from an adult woman with Graves' disease, either hyperthyroidism or ophthalmopathy (not recorded which).

This clonotype was counted many times. This sequence joins TRBV7-9 and TRBJ2-7, with D unclear. V was shortened by 1 base and J by 0 bases, with 10 bases between the two germline ends. The germline V gene encodes CDR1 SEHNR and CDR2 FQNEAQ (reference sequence). The CDR3 has 15 residues. The CDR3 DNA sequence: TGTGCCAGCAGCTTAGAGGCCCCAAGCTCCTACGAGCAGTACTTC. Translation gives CASSLEAPSSYEQYF.

This chain links TRBV10-3 with TRBJ2-1; possibly TRBD2 for D (5 bases). V shed 5 bases and J shed 0 bases, with 11 bases lying between them. In germline, CDR1 is ENHRY, CDR2 SYGVKD. This CDR3 comprises 15 residues. CDR3 in amino acids: CAISQRTSSYNEQFF. CDR3 DNA: TGTGCCATCAGTCAGCGGACCAGCTCCTACAATGAGCAGTTCTTC.

This clonotype was found many times. CDR3 sequence: CASTMRSRGLTEAFF. The CDR3 DNA is TGTGCCAGTACCATGCGGTCCAGGGGGCTTACTGAAGCTTTCTTT. This chain links TRBV19 with TRBJ1-1; 8 nucleotides agree with TRBD1. CDR1 and CDR2 (germline): LNHDA, SQIVND (reference sequence). Trimming at V came to 7 bases and at J to 5 bases, leaving 12 bases not matched to a gene. The CDR3 covers 15 residues.

The CDR3 nucleotides read TGCAGTGCTAGAGATTTAGGGACAGGGGATACCGGGGAGCTGTTTTTT. This gives the protein CSARDLGTGDTGELFF. The chain has TRBV20-1 and TRBJ2-2, with 10 bases matching TRBD1. This CDR3 comprises 16 residues. The V gene's germline CDR1 is DFQATT and CDR2 SNEGSKA (reference sequence). Losses at the gene ends were 0 bases for V and 5 bases for J; bases not matched to a gene: 6.

This clonotype was counted many times. The rearrangement joins TRBV6-5 to TRBJ1-2; D might be TRBD1 (5 bases). CDR1 is MNHEY and CDR2 is SVGAGI in the germline V gene. Trimming cost V 6 bases and J 4 bases, with 12 bases left between them. This CDR3 has 13 amino acids. The CDR3 loop reads CASRAQGSYGYTF. The CDR3 nucleotides are TGTGCCAGCAGAGCTCAGGGAAGCTATGGCTACACCTTC.

Points on this clonotype: The DNA is omitted, as the CDR3 cannot be located on it reliably, and the CDR3 follows TCRdb's listing. The V and J genes are TRBV25-1 and TRBJ2-5; the table's D call, TRBD2, was not checked against the DNA. The CDR3 is made up of 16 amino acids, end residues included. Germline assignment: CDR1 MGHDK and CDR2 SYGVNS. The CDR3 sequence: CACSARDGGRQETQYF.

This clonotype occurred many times. The gene calls are TRBV20-1 and TRBJ1-5; TRBD1 might be the D (5 bases). Trimming left V 3 bases short and J 7 bases short, with 13 bases between. CDR1 and CDR2 from the germline V gene are DFQATT and SNEGSKA (reference sequence). CDR3 length equals 13 residues. CDR3 coding DNA: TGCAGTGCTAGGGGGCAGGGAGGACAGCCCCAGCATTTT. Translating gives CSARGQGGQPQHF.